Reported below is one T cell receptor beta chain. Its antigen remains unknown. It is likely a read error: a sequence one base away is far more abundant. Using immunoSEQ multiplex PCR, the repertoire was profiled, and TCRdb retains in-frame clones only, with some absent. The profile shows over a million clones, about 84% of them singletons. The data stem from a study of shared clonotypes between healthy human individuals. Study-wide points: Generation probabilities were higher for clonotypes shared across all four sorted-subset donors than for unshared ones. Researchers sampled only blood; tissue repertoires likely differ.

The clonotype comes from a man between 18 and 35 years old in good health. Some clones in this sample may be carry-over from other donors' samples. Sequencing used memory CD4+ T cells from PBMCs. Subset denoted: CD45RA-negative fraction.

The CDR3 sequence is CASSLGQGTEAFF. The CDR3 DNA is TGTGCCAGCAGCTTAGGGCAGGGCACTGAAGCTTTCTTT. The genes are TRBV13 and TRBJ1-1, with D maybe TRBD1 (5 bases). V was pared by 0 bases and J by 4 bases, with 6 bases between. The CDR3 sequence is 13 residues long. From germline, CDR1 is PRHDT and CDR2 FYEKMQ (reference sequence).